This entry concerns a single T cell receptor (beta chain). Its matching antigen is unknown. Profiling relied on immunoSEQ multiplex PCR, and the TCRdb table lists in-frame clones only, not all of them. This sample yields roughly 59,000 clones, of which around 93% are seen a single time; over 4% belongs to the top ten. The sample originates from a study of cytomegalovirus exposure and HLA in healthy donors. Study-wide points: Among the CMV-associated chains, a few were confirmed in vitro as specific for CMV antigens. As was reported, the classifier diagnosed cytomegalovirus status with high specificity and sensitivity.

From germline, CDR1 is KGHSH and CDR2 LQKENI. The CDR3 extends over 16 amino acids. Trimming removed 3 bases from V and 1 base from J; junction bases left unmatched: 7. The clonotype was recovered from a man aged 18-30 years in good health and CMV-seropositive. The sample comprised PBMCs. This chain connects TRBV18 to TRBJ2-7; 9 bases line up with TRBD1. CDR3 DNA sequence: TGTGCCAGCTCACCGATTCACGGACAGGGGTCCTACGAGCAGTACTTC. This sequence encodes CASSPIHGQGSYEQYF.